The 23 T cell receptor beta chains below were found in one sample sequenced in a study of blood T cell repertoires in COVID-19. TCRdb's copy holds only in-frame clones and misses some; the assay was immunoSEQ multiplex PCR. This sample has tens of thousands of clones, with roughly 80% found just once. Sequenced input: peripheral blood. Every receptor here comes from a woman aged 80 or older with acute or convalescent COVID-19.

The chain employs TRBV12-5 and TRBJ1-6; possible D gene TRBD1, 6 bases. This CDR3 is built from 17 residues. In germline, CDR1 is LGHNT, CDR2 FRNRAP. V was cut by 7 bases and J by 10 bases, with 26 bases left in between. The CDR3 sequence is CASARPPRTGRESPLHF. The CDR3 DNA reads TGTGCTAGTGCCCGCCCCCCCCGTACAGGGAGAGAATCACCCCTCCACTTT.

This clone was seen more than once but under ten times. The CDR3 sequence: CASSLEGRPEDYGYTF. The CDR3, as DNA: TGTGCCAGCAGCTTGGAAGGGAGACCCGAAGACTATGGCTACACCTTC. The V and J genes are TRBV5-5 and TRBJ1-2; D remains unclear. The V gene lost 0 bases and the J gene lost 3 bases, with 15 bases spanning the gap. The CDR3 is 16 amino acids. Germline assignment: CDR1 SGHKS and CDR2 YYEKEE (reference sequence).

The chain has TRBV19 and TRBJ1-3, with no clear D. V lost 4 bases, J lost 0 bases, and 10 bases lay in between. There are 15 residues in the CDR3. Per germline, CDR1 LNHDA and CDR2 SQIVND (reference sequence). The chain's CDR3 is CASSRDSRSGNTIYF. CDR3 nucleotide sequence: TGTGCCAGTAGTAGAGACTCCCGCTCTGGAAACACCATATATTTT.

This clone was counted a single time. CDR3 sequence: CASSLSGLAGLQETQYF. CDR3 DNA sequence: TGCGCCAGCAGCTTATCGGGACTAGCGGGACTACAAGAGACCCAGTACTTC. The chain couples TRBV5-1 to TRBJ2-5, with TRBD2 identical over 13 bases. The J segment lost 2 bases and the V segment lost 2 bases, leaving 6 bases of the junction unmatched. The CDR3 sequence is 17 residues long. Germline V gene sequence: CDR1 SGHRS, CDR2 YFSETQ.

This clone was seen a single time. The rearrangement links TRBV7-6 to TRBJ2-2; 14 nucleotides agree with TRBD2. Trimming cost V 2 bases and J 7 bases; bases outside gene matches: 3. Germline V gene data show CDR1 as SGHVS and CDR2 as FNYEAQ. This CDR3 region has 16 residues. CDR3 bases: TGTGCCAGCAGCTTAACTGGGACTAGCGGGGGCGGGGAGCTGTTTTTT. It yields the protein CASSLTGTSGGGELFF.

The chain recombines TRBV11-2 with TRBJ2-5, with TRBD1 as a possible D gene (6 bases). Germline loops: CDR1 SGHAT, CDR2 FQNNGV. Trimming left V 4 bases short and J 4 bases short, with 10 bases between. This CDR3 region has 13 residues. The CDR3, as DNA: TGTGCCAGCAGCTCAGGGGTAATAGAGACCCAGTACTTC. Translated, it gives CASSSGVIETQYF.

The chain uses TRBV27 and TRBJ1-2; no clear D gene. The CDR3 covers 13 residues. Germline CDR1 and CDR2: MNHEY and SMNVEV (reference sequence). Trimming stripped 2 bases from V and 7 bases from J, with 11 bases between. The CDR3 here is CASSLQEGSGYTF. The CDR3 region has the DNA TGTGCCAGCAGTTTACAAGAGGGAAGTGGCTACACCTTC.

The rearrangement uses TRBV4-1 and TRBJ2-7; TRBD2 matches at 9 bases. The V gene end was trimmed by 4 bases and the J gene end by 6 bases; junction bases not matched to a gene: 4. This CDR3 is 13 amino acids long. Germline CDR1 MGHRA, CDR2 YSYEKL. The CDR3 loop is CASSRELAGEQYF. The CDR3 region has the DNA TGCGCCAGCAGCCGGGAACTAGCGGGCGAGCAGTACTTC.

The rearrangement links TRBV7-2 to TRBJ1-5; maybe TRBD1 (6 bases). The CDR3 sequence is 13 residues long. Between the trimmed V and J ends, which lost 5 bases and 6 bases, there was a span of 11 bases. CDR1 SGHTA and CDR2 FQGNSA come from the germline V gene. Here the CDR3 reads CASSPTGTQPQHF. The CDR3 DNA reads TGTGCCAGCAGCCCAACAGGGACTCAGCCCCAGCATTTT.

The chain links TRBV2 to TRBJ1-1, with D perhaps TRBD1 (6 bases). Trimming took 4 bases from V and 1 from J, leaving 10 bases between them. Germline CDR1 and CDR2: SNHLY and FYNNEI. This CDR3 is built from 14 residues. CDR3 sequence reads: CASSGGTPNTEAFF. In nucleotides, the CDR3 is TGTGCCAGCAGTGGGGGGACACCGAACACTGAAGCTTTCTTT.

V usage is TRBV5-8 and J usage is TRBJ1-1; D is perhaps TRBD1 (5 bases). This CDR3 is 15 amino acids long. Germline V gene sequence: CDR1 SGHTS, CDR2 YDEGEE. Trimming removed 4 bases at V and 0 bases at J, with 13 bases between. Here the CDR3 DNA reads TGTGCCAGCAGCCCTGGAGGGGTTATGAACACTGAAGCTTTCTTT. Its translation: CASSPGGVMNTEAFF.

The table lists this clone with a count of one. The rearrangement joins TRBV30 to TRBJ1-4; 9 nucleotides agree with TRBD1. CDR1 is GTSNPN and CDR2 is SVGIG in the germline V gene (reference sequence). Germline trimming cut 3 bases from V and 7 bases from J; bases unmatched to any gene: 9. This CDR3 is 15 amino acids long. CDR3 loop: CAWSVQTGGFEKLFF. CDR3 sequence (DNA): TGTGCCTGGAGCGTCCAGACAGGGGGATTTGAAAAACTGTTTTTT.

The V gene is TRBV6-2 or TRBV6-3, the J gene TRBJ2-7; a possible D gene is TRBD2 (5 bases). Trimming took off 4 bases at V and 3 bases at J, with 7 bases between the two ends. This CDR3 has 12 amino acids. Germline V gene data show CDR1 as MNHEY and CDR2 as SVGEGT. The CDR3 reads CASSSGNYEQYF. Written as DNA, the CDR3 is TGTGCCAGCAGTTCGGGGAACTACGAGCAGTACTTC.

V usage is TRBV29-1 and J usage is TRBJ1-1, with D perhaps TRBD1 (5 bases). This CDR3 spans 14 amino acids. Trimming shortened V by 4 bases and J by 0 bases, and 12 bases separated the two germline ends. Looked up from germline, CDR1 is SQVTM and CDR2 is ANQGSEA. CDR3 DNA sequence: TGCAGCGTTGGGAAGACAGCTTTGAACACTGAAGCTTTCTTT. It translates to CSVGKTALNTEAFF.

CDR3 bases: TGCGCCAGCAGGTTCGAGACAGGGTCTGGCTACACCTTC. Translation gives CASRFETGSGYTF. This sequence joins TRBV5-1 and TRBJ1-2, with TRBD1 matching 7 bases. Germline V gene data show CDR1 as SGHRS and CDR2 as YFSETQ. The J segment lost 7 bases and the V segment lost 5 bases, leaving 8 bases of the junction unmatched. This CDR3 is built from 13 residues.

This clone showed up just once. The rearrangement links TRBV5-1 to TRBJ2-1; D ambiguous. The V end lost 0 bases, the J end lost 0 bases, and 10 bases lay between the germline ends. The CDR3 runs to 16 residues. CDR1 is SGHRS and CDR2 is YFSETQ in the germline V gene. CDR3 region: CASSLAGVSSYNEQFF. In DNA, the CDR3 is TGCGCCAGCAGCTTGGCCGGAGTGAGCTCCTACAATGAGCAGTTCTTC.

In this sample, this clone turned up once. The chain uses TRBV11-2 and TRBJ1-1, with D hard to call. The V and J ends lost 3 bases and 1 base respectively, with 9 bases between them. The CDR3 covers 14 residues. The germline gives CDR1 SGHAT, CDR2 FQNNGV. The CDR3 spells CASSFTAGNTEAFF. As DNA, the CDR3 is TGTGCCAGCAGCTTTACGGCGGGGAACACTGAAGCTTTCTTT.

In its sample, this clone was seen many times. The chain carries TRBV18 and TRBJ2-1; 10 bases map to TRBD2. Germline CDR1 reads KGHSH; CDR2 reads LQKENI. V lost 5 bases, J lost 3 bases, and 13 bases stayed unmatched. The CDR3 runs 18 residues. CDR3 in amino acids: CASSSGLAARDGYNEQFF. Written as DNA, the CDR3 is TGTGCCAGCTCATCTGGACTAGCGGCCCGAGATGGCTACAATGAGCAGTTCTTC.

The chain recombines TRBV15 with TRBJ1-4, with 10 bases lining up with TRBD1. With 5 bases clipped from V and 7 bases from J, the junction kept 4 bases outside the gene matches. Germline CDR1 is LNHNV and CDR2 is YYDKDF (reference sequence). This CDR3 has 14 residues. The CDR3 loop is CATSPRDRGEKLFF. The CDR3 nucleotides are TGTGCCACCAGCCCCCGGGACAGGGGTGAAAAACTGTTTTTT.

This chain uses TRBV11-2 with TRBJ2-1, with 12 bases lining up with TRBD2. This CDR3 has 15 residues. Germline V lookup: CDR1 SGHAT, CDR2 FQNNGV. With 1 base clipped from V and 8 bases from J, the junction kept 3 bases outside the gene matches. In nucleotides, the CDR3 is TGTGCCAGCAGCTTAGTGGGACTAGCGGGTGATGAGCAGTTCTTC. It yields the protein CASSLVGLAGDEQFF.

The CDR3, as DNA: TGTGCCAGCTCACCGCCGGGACAGAGGAACACTGAAGCTTTCTTT. Amino acids: CASSPPGQRNTEAFF. The rearrangement joins TRBV18 to TRBJ1-1; the match to TRBD1 covers 7 bases. The CDR3 runs to 15 residues. V lost 3 bases to trimming and J lost 1 base; unmatched junction nucleotides: 5. The V gene's germline CDR1 is KGHSH and CDR2 LQKENI.

V and J are TRBV6-5 and TRBJ1-1; TRBD1 agrees at 8 bases. Germline V gives CDR1 MNHEY, CDR2 SVGAGI. This CDR3 has 15 amino acids. Losses at the gene ends were 6 bases for V and 4 bases for J; bases not matched to a gene: 10. CDR3 in amino acids: CASSPGQARTTEAFF. The CDR3 DNA is TGTGCCAGCAGCCCGGGACAGGCTAGGACCACTGAAGCTTTCTTT.

This rearrangement joins TRBV5-5 to TRBJ1-3; D is perhaps TRBD1 (6 bases). The germline V gene has CDR1 SGHKS and CDR2 YYEKEE (reference sequence). The V end was cut by 4 bases, the J end by 0 bases, with 14 bases between. The CDR3 runs to 16 residues. The CDR3 nucleotides are TGTGCCAGCAGCCTACAGGGTCCACCCTCTGGAAACACCATATATTTT. Translating it yields CASSLQGPPSGNTIYF.